This record concerns one T cell receptor beta chain sequence. Repertoires were generated with immunoSEQ multiplex PCR, while TCRdb's copy carries only in-frame clones and drops some. The profile shows about 160,000 clones, approximately 86% of them singletons. CDR1 is MRHNA and CDR2 is SNTAGT in the germline V gene. Trimming removed 6 bases from V and 3 bases from J, with 17 bases in between. This CDR3 has 15 residues. The entry originates in a study of cytomegalovirus exposure and HLA in healthy donors. At the level of the study: The roughly 670 first-cohort repertoires shared a platform with the 110 or so validation repertoires, as reported in a later analysis.

The sequenced sample was PBMCs. The chain combines TRBV6-4 with TRBJ1-2; D is possibly TRBD1 (5 bases). The receptor was derived from a woman in her late teens or twenties in good health and CMV-seronegative. The CDR3 DNA is TGTGCCAGCAGACAGACCGGGACTTCATACTATGGCTACACCTTC. Its translation: CASRQTGTSYYGYTF.